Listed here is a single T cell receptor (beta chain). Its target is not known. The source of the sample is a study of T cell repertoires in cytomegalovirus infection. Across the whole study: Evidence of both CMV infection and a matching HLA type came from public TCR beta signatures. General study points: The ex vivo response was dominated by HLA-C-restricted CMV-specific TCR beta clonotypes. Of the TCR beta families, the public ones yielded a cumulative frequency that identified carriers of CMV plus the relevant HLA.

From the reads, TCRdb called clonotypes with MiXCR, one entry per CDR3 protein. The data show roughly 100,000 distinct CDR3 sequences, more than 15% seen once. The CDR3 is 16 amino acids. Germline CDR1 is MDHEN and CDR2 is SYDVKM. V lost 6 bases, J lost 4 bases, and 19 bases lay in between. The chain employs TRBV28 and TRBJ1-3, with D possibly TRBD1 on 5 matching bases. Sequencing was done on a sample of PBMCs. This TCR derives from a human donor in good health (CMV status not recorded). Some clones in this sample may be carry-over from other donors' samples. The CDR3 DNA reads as TGTGCCAGCAGCCGGACGGGGCAGGCGGCAGGAAACACCATATATTTT. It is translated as CASSRTGQAAGNTIYF.